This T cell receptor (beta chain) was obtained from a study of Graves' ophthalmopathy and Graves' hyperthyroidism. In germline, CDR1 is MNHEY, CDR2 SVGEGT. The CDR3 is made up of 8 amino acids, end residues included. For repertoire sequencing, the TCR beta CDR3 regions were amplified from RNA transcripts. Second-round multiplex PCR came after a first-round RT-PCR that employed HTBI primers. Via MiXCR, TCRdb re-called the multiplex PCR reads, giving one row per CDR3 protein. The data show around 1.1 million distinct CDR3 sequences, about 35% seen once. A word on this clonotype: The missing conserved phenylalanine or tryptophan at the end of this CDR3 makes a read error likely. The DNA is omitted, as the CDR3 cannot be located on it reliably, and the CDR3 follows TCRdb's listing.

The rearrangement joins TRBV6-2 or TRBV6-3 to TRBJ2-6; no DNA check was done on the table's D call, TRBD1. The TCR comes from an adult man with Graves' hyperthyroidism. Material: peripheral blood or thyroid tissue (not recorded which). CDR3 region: CASSYTPR.